Below, 3 T cell receptor beta chains from the same sample are listed, as sequenced in a study of beta chain features in type 1 diabetes. The investigators reverse transcribed all of the isolated RNA, so they sequenced expressed TCRB transcripts. Data came from immunoSEQ multiplex PCR; TCRdb stores just in-frame clones and leaves some out. Here the sample spans roughly 450,000 clones, about an eighth being singletons. Sequenced material: naive CD4+ T cells from blood. These receptor sequences come from a woman aged 18 to 35 in good health.

This clone showed up just a few times. The gene calls are TRBV7-2 and TRBJ2-7; D not certain. V lost 5 bases and J 3 bases, leaving 14 bases between the germline ends. Germline lookup yields CDR1 SGHTA and CDR2 FQGNSA. The CDR3 contains 14 residues. CDR3 nucleotides: TGTGCCAGCAGCAGAGGTGGTAACTACTACGAGCAGTACGTC. It yields the protein CASSRGGNYYEQYV.

The V and J genes are TRBV30 and TRBJ2-7, with D perhaps matching TRBD1 (5 bases). The CDR3 consists of 12 residues. Trimming removed 2 bases at V and 4 bases at J, with 9 bases between. Per the germline V gene, CDR1 is GTSNPN and CDR2 is SVGIG (reference sequence). CDR3 DNA: TGTGCCTGGAGTCAGGGCGGATACGAGCAGTACTTC. It specifies CAWSQGGYEQYF.

This clone was seen a few times. The rearrangement joins TRBV4-2 to TRBJ2-5; 7 bases are a match to TRBD2. The CDR3 has 13 amino acids. Germline CDR1 reads LGHNA; CDR2 reads YNFKEQ. J lost 3 bases, V lost 4 bases, and 2 bases had no gene match. CDR3 nucleotide sequence: TGTGCCAGCAGCCGAAGCGGGGAAGAGACCCAGTACTTC. It yields the protein CASSRSGEETQYF.